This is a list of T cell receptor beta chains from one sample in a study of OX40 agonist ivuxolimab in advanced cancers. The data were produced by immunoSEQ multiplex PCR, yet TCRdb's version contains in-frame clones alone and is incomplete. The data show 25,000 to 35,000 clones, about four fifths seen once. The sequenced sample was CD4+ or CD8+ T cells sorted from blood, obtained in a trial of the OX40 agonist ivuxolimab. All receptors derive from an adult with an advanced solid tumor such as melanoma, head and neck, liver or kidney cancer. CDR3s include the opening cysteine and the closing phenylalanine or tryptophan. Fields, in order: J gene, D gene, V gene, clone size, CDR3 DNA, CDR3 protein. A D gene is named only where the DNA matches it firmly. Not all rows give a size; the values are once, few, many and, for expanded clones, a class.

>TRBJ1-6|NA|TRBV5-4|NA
TGTGCCAGCAGCTTGGAGGCAGGTCGAAATTCACCCCTCCACTTT
CASSLEAGRNSPLHF
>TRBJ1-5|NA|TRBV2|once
TGTGCCAGCAACGAGAGGAGCCGAATTCAGCCCCAGCATTTT
CASNERSRIQPQHF
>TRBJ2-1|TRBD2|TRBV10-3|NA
TGTGCCATATCAGGACTAGCGCTCTACAATGAGCAGTTCTTC
CAISGLALYNEQFF
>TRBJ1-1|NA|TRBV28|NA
TGTGCCAGCAGAACTCCGGGACGGTCGAACACTGAAGCTTTCTTT
CASRTPGRSNTEAFF
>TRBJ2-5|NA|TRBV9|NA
TGTGCCAGCAGCCTCCGCGAGACGGGGATGGAGACCCAGTACTTC
CASSLRETGMETQYF
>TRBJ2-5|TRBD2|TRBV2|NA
TGTGCCAGCAGTGAACCCCGGGTACGGGGGGAAGAGACCCAGTACTTC
CASSEPRVRGEETQYF
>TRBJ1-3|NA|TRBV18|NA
TGTGCCAGCTCACCACCGGGCAGGGAGTCCCCTGGAAACACCATATATTTT
CASSPPGRESPGNTIYF
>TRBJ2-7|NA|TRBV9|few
TGTGCCAGCAGCCCGCAGGGGTTTCCCTACGAGCAGTACTTC
CASSPQGFPYEQYF
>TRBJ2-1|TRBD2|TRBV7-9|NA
TGTGCCAGCAGCCCGGGAGGGCCGGGGAATGAGCAGTTCTTC
CASSPGGPGNEQFF
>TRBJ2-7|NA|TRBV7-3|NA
TGTGCCAGCAGCCCATTGGGAGACCACGAGCAGTACTTC
CASSPLGDHEQYF
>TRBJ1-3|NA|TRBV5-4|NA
TGTGCCAGCAGTCCGTCGTGGAATGGAAACACCATATATTTT
CASSPSWNGNTIYF
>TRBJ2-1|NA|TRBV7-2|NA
TGTGCCAGCAGCTTAGCGAGGGGGAATGAGCAGTTCTTC
CASSLARGNEQFF
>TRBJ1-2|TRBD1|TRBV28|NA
TGTGCCAGCAGGGACAGGGGTCACTATGGCTACACCTTC
CASRDRGHYGYTF
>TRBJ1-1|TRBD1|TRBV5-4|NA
TGTGCCAGCAGCTTGTCACAGGGGGCCATGAACACTGAAGCTTTCTTT
CASSLSQGAMNTEAFF
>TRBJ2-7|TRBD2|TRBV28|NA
TGTGCCAGCAGATCTAGCGGGAGTAACTACGAGCAGTACTTC
CASRSSGSNYEQYF
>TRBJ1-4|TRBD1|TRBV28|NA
TGTGCCAGCAGTTCCGGGACAGGGTATGAAAAACTGTTTTTT
CASSSGTGYEKLFF
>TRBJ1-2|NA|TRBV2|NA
TGTGCCAGCAGGGCGGGCTATGGCTACACCTTC
CASRAGYGYTF
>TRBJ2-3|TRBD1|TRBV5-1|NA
TGCGCCAGCAGACAGGGGGTTACAGATACGCAGTATTTT
CASRQGVTDTQYF
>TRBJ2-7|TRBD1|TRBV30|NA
TGTGCCTGGAGTGTACGGGCAGGGGGTAGATACGAGCAGTACTTC
CAWSVRAGGRYEQYF
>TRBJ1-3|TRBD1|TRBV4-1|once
TGCGCCAGCAGCCAAGGAGGACAGGTTGGAAACACCATATATTTT
CASSQGGQVGNTIYF
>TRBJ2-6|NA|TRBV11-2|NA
TGTGCCAGCAGCCCTACGGCGGGGGCCAACGTCCTGACTTTC
CASSPTAGANVLTF
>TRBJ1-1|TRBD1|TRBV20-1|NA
TGCAGTGCTACAGGGGGGTCTGAAGCTTTCTTT
CSATGGSEAFF